The 4 T cell receptor beta chains below were found in one sample sequenced in a study of cytomegalovirus exposure and HLA in healthy donors. Amplification used 60 Vbeta primers and 13 Jbeta primers. The method was immunoSEQ multiplex PCR; TCRdb's version includes in-frame clones alone and lacks a portion of them. The data contain approximately 120,000 clones, 60% to 85% of them singletons. The sequenced sample was PBMCs. The receptors were sampled from a woman in her thirties or forties in good health and CMV-seronegative.

This chain connects TRBV2 to TRBJ2-5, with D possibly matching TRBD2 (5 bases). TRBJ2-7 explains the end of the DNA better; the J call may be wrong. The V gene's germline CDR1 is SNHLY and CDR2 FYNNEI. CDR3 length equals 17 residues. The CDR3 is CASSEWGASPEAYEQYF. CDR3 bases: TGTGCCAGCAGTGAATGGGGTGCTAGCCCGGAGGCCTACGAGCAGTACTTC.

This clone was observed a few times. This chain links TRBV28 with TRBJ1-6, with TRBD1 matching over 7 bases. Germline assignment: CDR1 MDHEN and CDR2 SYDVKM. CDR3 length: 15 residues. V dropped 6 bases and J dropped 4; count of bases not matched to a gene: 6. The CDR3 coding sequence is TGTGCCAGCAGCCCTCGACAGGGTTATAATTCACCCCTCCACTTT. This encodes CASSPRQGYNSPLHF.

The chain's CDR3 is CASSAQTGTYTF. CDR3 sequence (DNA): TGCGCCAGCAGTGCACAAACAGGGACCTACACCTTC. This chain connects TRBV10-2 to TRBJ1-2; the D gene is possibly TRBD1 (6 bases). The ends were cut back, 4 bases at V and 10 bases at J, with 13 bases in the middle. Germline-derived CDR1 and CDR2 are WSHSY and SAAADI. The CDR3 is 12 amino acids.

This clone was observed a single time. The V gene is TRBV28, the J gene TRBJ1-5; 9 nucleotides align to TRBD1. This CDR3 is built from 14 residues. The V segment lost 5 bases and the J segment 7 bases; nucleotides outside the gene matches: 6. The germline V gene encodes CDR1 MDHEN and CDR2 SYDVKM. The DNA for the CDR3 is TGTGCCAGCAGTCTCGAACAGGGGGCACAGCCCCAGCATTTT. Amino acid sequence: CASSLEQGAQPQHF.